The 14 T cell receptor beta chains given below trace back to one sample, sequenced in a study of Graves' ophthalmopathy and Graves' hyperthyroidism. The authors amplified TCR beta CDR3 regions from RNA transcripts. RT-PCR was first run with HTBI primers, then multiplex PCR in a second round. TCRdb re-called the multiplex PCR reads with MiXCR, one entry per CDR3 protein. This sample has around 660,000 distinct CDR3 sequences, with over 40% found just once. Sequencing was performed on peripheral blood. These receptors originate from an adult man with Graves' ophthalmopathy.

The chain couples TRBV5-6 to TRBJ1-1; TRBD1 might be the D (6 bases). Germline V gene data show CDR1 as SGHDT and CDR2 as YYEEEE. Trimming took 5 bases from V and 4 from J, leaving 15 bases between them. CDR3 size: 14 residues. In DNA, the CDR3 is TGTGCCAGCAGAGAGCAGGGGTTGGGCACTGAAGCTTTCTTT. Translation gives CASREQGLGTEAFF.

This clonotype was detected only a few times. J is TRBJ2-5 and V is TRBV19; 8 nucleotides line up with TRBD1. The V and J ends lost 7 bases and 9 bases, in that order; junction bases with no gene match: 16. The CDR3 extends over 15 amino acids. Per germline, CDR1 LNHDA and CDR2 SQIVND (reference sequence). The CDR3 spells CASMKAGGPYGAQYF. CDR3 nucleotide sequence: TGTGCCAGTATGAAGGCAGGGGGCCCCTATGGGGCCCAGTACTTC.

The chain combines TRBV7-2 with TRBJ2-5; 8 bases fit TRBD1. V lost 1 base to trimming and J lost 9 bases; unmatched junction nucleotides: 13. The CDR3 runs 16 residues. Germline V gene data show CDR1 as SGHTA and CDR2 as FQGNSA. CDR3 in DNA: TGTGCCAGCAGCTTAGGGGGTCCAGGGGGCAATCAGCCCCAGTACTTC. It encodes CASSLGGPGGNQPQYF.

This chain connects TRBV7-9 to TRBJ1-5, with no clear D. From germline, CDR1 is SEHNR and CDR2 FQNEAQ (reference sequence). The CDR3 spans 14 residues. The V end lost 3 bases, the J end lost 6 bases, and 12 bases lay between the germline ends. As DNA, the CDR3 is TGTGCCAGCAGCTTTGTTTACGGCCCTCAGCCCCAGCATTTT. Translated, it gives CASSFVYGPQPQHF.

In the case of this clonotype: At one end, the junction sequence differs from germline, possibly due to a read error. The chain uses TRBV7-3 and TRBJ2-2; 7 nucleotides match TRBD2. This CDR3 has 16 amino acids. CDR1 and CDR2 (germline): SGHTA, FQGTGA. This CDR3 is CASSPWKAGNTGELFF. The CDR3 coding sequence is TGCGCCAGCAGCCCCTGGAAAGCGGGAAACACCGGGGAGCTGTTTTTT.

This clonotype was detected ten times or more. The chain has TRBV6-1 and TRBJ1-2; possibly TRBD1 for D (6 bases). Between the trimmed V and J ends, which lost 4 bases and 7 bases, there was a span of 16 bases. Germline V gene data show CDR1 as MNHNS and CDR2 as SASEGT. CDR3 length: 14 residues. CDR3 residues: CASSGQGREGGYTF. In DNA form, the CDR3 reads TGTGCCAGCAGTGGGCAGGGGCGCGAGGGTGGCTACACCTTC.

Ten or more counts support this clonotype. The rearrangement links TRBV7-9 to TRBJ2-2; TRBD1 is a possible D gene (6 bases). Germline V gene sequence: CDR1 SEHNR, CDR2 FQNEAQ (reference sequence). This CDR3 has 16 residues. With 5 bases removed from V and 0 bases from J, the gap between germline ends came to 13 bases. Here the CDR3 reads CASSQEKGANTGELFF. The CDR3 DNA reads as TGTGCCAGCAGCCAGGAGAAGGGGGCGAACACCGGGGAGCTGTTTTTT.

The CDR3 sequence: CATSRKVLLTF. CDR3 nucleotides: TGTGCCACCAGCAGAAAGGTACTCCTGACTTTC. J is TRBJ2-6 and V is TRBV15; unclear D gene. The CDR3 runs 11 residues. V was trimmed by 2 bases and J by 14 bases, leaving 7 bases between them. Germline V gene data show CDR1 as LNHNV and CDR2 as YYDKDF (reference sequence).

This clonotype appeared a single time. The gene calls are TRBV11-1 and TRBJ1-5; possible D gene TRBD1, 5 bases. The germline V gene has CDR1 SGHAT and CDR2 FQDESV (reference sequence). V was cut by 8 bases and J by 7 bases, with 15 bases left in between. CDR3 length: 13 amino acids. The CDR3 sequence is CASGRGTGQPQHF. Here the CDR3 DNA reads TGTGCCAGCGGACGAGGGACGGGGCAGCCCCAGCATTTT.

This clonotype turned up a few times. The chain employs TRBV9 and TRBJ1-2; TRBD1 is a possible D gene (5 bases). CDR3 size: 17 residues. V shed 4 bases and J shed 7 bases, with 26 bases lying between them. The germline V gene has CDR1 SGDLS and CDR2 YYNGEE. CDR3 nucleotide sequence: TGTGCCAGCAGCCAAGACGGGGGTCGCGGGCCATACGGTGGCTACACCTTC. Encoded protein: CASSQDGGRGPYGGYTF.

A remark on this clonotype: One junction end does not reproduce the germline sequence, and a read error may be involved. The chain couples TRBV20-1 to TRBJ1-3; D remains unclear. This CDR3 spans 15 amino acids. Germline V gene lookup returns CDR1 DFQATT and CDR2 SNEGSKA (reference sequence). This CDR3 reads CSASPLQSSGKTIYF. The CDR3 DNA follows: TGCAGTGCTAGCCCACTACAGAGCTCTGGAAAGACCATATATTTT.

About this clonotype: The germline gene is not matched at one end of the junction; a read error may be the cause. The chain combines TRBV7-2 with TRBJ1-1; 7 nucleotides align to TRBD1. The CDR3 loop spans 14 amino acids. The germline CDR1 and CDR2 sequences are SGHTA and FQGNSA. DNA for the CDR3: TGTGCCACCAGCAGCAACAGGGGACCCACTGAAGCTTTCTTT. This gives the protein CATSSNRGPTEAFF. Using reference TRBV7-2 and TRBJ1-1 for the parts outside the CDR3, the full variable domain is GAGVSQSPSNKVTEKGKDVELRCDPISGHTALYWYRQSLGQGLEFLIYFQGNSAPDKSGLPSDRFSAERTGGSVSTLTIQRTQQEDSAVYLCATSSNRGPTEAFFGQGTRLTVV.

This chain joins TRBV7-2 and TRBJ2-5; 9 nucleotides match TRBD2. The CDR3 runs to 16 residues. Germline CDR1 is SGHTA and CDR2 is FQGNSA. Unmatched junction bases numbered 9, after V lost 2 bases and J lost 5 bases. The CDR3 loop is CASSLFGGGVGETQYF. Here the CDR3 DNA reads TGTGCCAGCAGCTTATTTGGCGGGGGGGTTGGGGAGACCCAGTACTTC. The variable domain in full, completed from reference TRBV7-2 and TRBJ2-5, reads GAGVSQSPSNKVTEKGKDVELRCDPISGHTALYWYRQSLGQGLEFLIYFQGNSAPDKSGLPSDRFSAERTGGSVSTLTIQRTQQEDSAVYLCASSLFGGGVGETQYFGPGTRLLVL.

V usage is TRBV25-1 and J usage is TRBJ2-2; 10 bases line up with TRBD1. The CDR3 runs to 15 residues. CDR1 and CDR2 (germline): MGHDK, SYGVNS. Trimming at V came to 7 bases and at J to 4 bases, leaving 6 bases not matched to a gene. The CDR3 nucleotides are TGTGCCAGCACCGGGACAGGGGCGACCACCGGGGAGCTGTTTTTT. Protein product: CASTGTGATTGELFF.